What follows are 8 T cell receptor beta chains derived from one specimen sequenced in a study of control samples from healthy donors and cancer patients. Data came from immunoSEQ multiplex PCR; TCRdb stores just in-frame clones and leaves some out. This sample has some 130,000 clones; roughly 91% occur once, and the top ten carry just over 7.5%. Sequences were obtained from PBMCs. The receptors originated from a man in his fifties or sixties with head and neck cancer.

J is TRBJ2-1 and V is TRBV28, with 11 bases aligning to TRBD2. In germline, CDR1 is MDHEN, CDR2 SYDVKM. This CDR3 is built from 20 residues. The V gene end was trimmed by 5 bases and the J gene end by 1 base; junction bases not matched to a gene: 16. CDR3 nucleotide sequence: TGTGCCAGCAGTGTGGCATTTCTAGCGGGAGGTCAACTTTCCTACAATGAGCAGTTCTTC. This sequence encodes CASSVAFLAGGQLSYNEQFF.

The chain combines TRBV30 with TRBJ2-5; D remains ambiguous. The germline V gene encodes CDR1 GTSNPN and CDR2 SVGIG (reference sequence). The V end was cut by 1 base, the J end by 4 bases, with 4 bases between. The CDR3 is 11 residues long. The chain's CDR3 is CAWSESETQYF. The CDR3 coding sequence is TGTGCCTGGAGTGAATCAGAGACCCAGTACTTC.

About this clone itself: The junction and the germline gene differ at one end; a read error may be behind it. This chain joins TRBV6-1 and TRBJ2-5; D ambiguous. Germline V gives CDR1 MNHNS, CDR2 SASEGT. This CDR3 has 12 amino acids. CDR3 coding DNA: TGTGCCAGCAGCGAAGCCGGGCAGACCCAGTACTTC. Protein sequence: CASSEAGQTQYF.

CDR3 residues: CASSQRDRVTYNEQFF. CDR3 nucleotide sequence: TGCGCCAGCAGTCAGCGCGACAGGGTGACCTACAATGAGCAGTTCTTC. The chain joins TRBV23-1 to TRBJ2-1; 7 bases are shared with TRBD1. TRBV23-1 has ORF status, its function being uncertain. The V gene end was trimmed by 3 bases and the J gene end by 2 bases; junction bases not matched to a gene: 7. The CDR3 runs to 16 residues.

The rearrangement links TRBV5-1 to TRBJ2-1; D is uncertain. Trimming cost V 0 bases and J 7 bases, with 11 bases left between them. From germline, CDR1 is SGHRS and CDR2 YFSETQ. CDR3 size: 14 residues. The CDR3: CASSLVRPDNEQFF. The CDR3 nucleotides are TGCGCCAGCAGCTTGGTGAGGCCGGATAATGAGCAGTTCTTC.

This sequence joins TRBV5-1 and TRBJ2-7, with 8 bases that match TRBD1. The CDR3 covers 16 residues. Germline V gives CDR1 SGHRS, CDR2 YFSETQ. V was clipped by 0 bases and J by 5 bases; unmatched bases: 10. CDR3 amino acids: CASSLEGGAGGDEQYF. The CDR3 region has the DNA TGCGCCAGCAGCTTGGAGGGTGGCGCAGGGGGCGACGAGCAGTACTTC.

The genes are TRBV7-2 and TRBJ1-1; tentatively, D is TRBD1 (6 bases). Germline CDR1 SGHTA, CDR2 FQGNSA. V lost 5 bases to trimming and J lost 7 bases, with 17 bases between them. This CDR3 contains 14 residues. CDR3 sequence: CASSPQTGSGEAFF. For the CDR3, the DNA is TGTGCCAGCAGCCCCCAGACAGGCTCTGGTGAAGCTTTCTTT. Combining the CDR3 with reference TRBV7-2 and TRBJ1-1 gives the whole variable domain GAGVSQSPSNKVTEKGKDVELRCDPISGHTALYWYRQSLGQGLEFLIYFQGNSAPDKSGLPSDRFSAERTGGSVSTLTIQRTQQEDSAVYLCASSPQTGSGEAFFGQGTRLTVV.

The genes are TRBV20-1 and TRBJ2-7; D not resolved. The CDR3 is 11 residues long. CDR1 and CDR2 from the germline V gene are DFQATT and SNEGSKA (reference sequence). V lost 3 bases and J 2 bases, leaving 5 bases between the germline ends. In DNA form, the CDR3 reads TGCAGTGCTAGTGTAACCTACGAGCAGTACTTC. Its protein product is CSASVTYEQYF.